These T cell receptor beta chains were read from a single sample in a study of cytomegalovirus exposure and HLA in healthy donors. The method was immunoSEQ multiplex PCR; TCRdb's version includes in-frame clones alone and lacks a portion of them. There are roughly 150,000 clones in the sample; less than 90% occur only once, and 3.3% lies in the top ten. The sample consisted of PBMCs. The origin of the receptors is a woman between 18 and 29 years old in good health and CMV-seropositive. CDR3s include the opening cysteine and the closing phenylalanine or tryptophan. D genes are given only for firm matches. For some rows the clone size is stated as once, few or many, or as a class when expanded; others skip it.

TGTGCCACCAGCAGAGATGCGGGGTACGATCAGCCCCAGCATTTT CATSRDAGYDQPQHF TRBV15 few - TRBJ1-5 15
TGTGCCAGCCGGGGGGACGGCTATGGCTACACCTTC CASRGDGYGYTF TRBV7-8 once - TRBJ1-2 12
TGTGCCAGCAGCTTCAGACAGGGCACTAGCACAGATACGCAGTATTTT CASSFRQGTSTDTQYF TRBV11-3 - TRBD1 TRBJ2-3 16
TGCAGCGTTTCGGGTAGCGAGATTGAGCAGTTCTTC CSVSGSEIEQFF TRBV29-1 - - TRBJ2-1 12
TGTGCCAGCTCACCACGTGGCCCCGGAGGCACCGGGGAGCTGTTTTTT CASSPRGPGGTGELFF TRBV18 - - TRBJ2-2 16
TGTGCCAGCAGGGAAACCGGGACAGGGGGCACTGAAGCTTTCTTT CASRETGTGGTEAFF TRBV2 - TRBD1 TRBJ1-1 15
TGTGCCTGGTCGGGACAAGTTAAGAGAGGCACTGAAGCTTTCTTT CAWSGQVKRGTEAFF TRBV30 - - TRBJ1-1 15
TGTGCCAGCAGCTTAGGGGCCGGGACAGATGGCTACACCTTC CASSLGAGTDGYTF TRBV11-3 - TRBD1 TRBJ1-2 14
TGTGCCTGGACAGGGGGCGGGAGCCGGGAGCAGTACTTC CAWTGGGSREQYF TRBV30 - - TRBJ2-7 13
TGTGCCAGCAGCCCCAACCGGGGGGGACTAGACCGCGGGGAGCTGTTTTTT CASSPNRGGLDRGELFF TRBV11-2 - TRBD2 TRBJ2-2 17
TGTGCCAGCAGTTACGGGACTAGCGGTGATGAGCAGTTCTTC CASSYGTSGDEQFF TRBV6-6 once TRBD2 TRBJ2-1 14
TGTGCCAGCAGCGGACAGTCTAATGAAAAACTGTTTTTT CASSGQSNEKLFF TRBV9 - - TRBJ1-4 13
TGTGCCAGCAGTCTAGGCGGGACGGGAGATTACGAGCAGTACTTC CASSLGGTGDYEQYF TRBV27 - - TRBJ2-7 15
TGTGCCAGCAGTTCTCCAGGGAATCAGCCCCAGCATTTT CASSSPGNQPQHF TRBV6-5 - - TRBJ1-5 13
TGTGCCAGCAGTTCCCTCCAGGGAAGAGACACCATATATTTT CASSSLQGRDTIYF TRBV6-1 - - TRBJ1-3 14
TGTGCCAGCAGTGAGGCAGGGGTGGGCAAAAACATTCAGTACTTC CASSEAGVGKNIQYF TRBV2 - - TRBJ2-4 15
TGTGCCAGCACCTACCTGGGGACAGACCTCTCCGAGCAGTACTTC CASTYLGTDLSEQYF TRBV6-6 - TRBD1 TRBJ2-7 15
TGTGCCATCAGGGCCGGGACAGGAGGGTACAATGAGCAGTTCTTC CAIRAGTGGYNEQFF TRBV10-3 - TRBD1 TRBJ2-1 15
TGTGCCAGCAGCGCTCGGGGGGCGGTGAACACTGAAGCTTTCTTT CASSARGAVNTEAFF TRBV9 - - TRBJ1-1 15
TGTGCCAGCAGTCCCGGGACAGGGGCGAACACCGGGGAGCTGTTTTTT CASSPGTGANTGELFF TRBV7-2 - TRBD1 TRBJ2-2 16
TGTGCCAGCAGCCCGGTGACAGGGCTGAACACTGAAGCTTTCTTT CASSPVTGLNTEAFF TRBV5-4 few TRBD1 TRBJ1-1 15
TGTGCCAGCAGCGTACAGGGAAAAGGCCACAATGAGCAGTTCTTC CASSVQGKGHNEQFF TRBV9 once - TRBJ2-1 15
TGTGCCAGCATTAGCGGGAGAGGAGATACGCAGTATTTT CASISGRGDTQYF TRBV27 - TRBD2 TRBJ2-3 13
TGTGCCAGCAGTTACTCCCGACAGTTCCAACACTTGGAAGCTTTCTTT CASSYSRQFQHLEAFF TRBV6-5 - - TRBJ1-1 16
TGTGCCTGGAGTGTATCGTTCAGTTTCGGGGGTAAAGAGACCCAGTACTTC CAWSVSFSFGGKETQYF TRBV30 once - TRBJ2-5 17
TGTGCTAGTGGTTTGGTGTTGGGACAGGGGGTAGAAAACACCATATATTTT CASGLVLGQGVENTIYF TRBV12-5 once TRBD1 TRBJ1-3 17
TGTGCCATCAGCCAGGGGGCAGGGGACACTGAAGCTTTCTTT CAISQGAGDTEAFF TRBV10-3 - TRBD1 TRBJ1-1 14
TGCGCCAGCAGCACCGGACTAGCGGGAGGAGAGACCCAGTACTTC CASSTGLAGGETQYF TRBV5-1 - TRBD2 TRBJ2-5 15
TGTGCCAGCAGCCCAGACCTAGACAGATACACTGAAGCTTTCTTT CASSPDLDRYTEAFF TRBV5-6 - - TRBJ1-1 15
TGTGCCACCAGCAGATCGCGGGACGATACGCAGTATTTT CATSRSRDDTQYF TRBV15 few - TRBJ2-3 13
TGCGCCAGCAGCTGGGACAGGCCTAGCACAGATACGCAGTATTTT CASSWDRPSTDTQYF TRBV5-1 - TRBD1 TRBJ2-3 15
TGTGCCTGGAGTCAAAACAGGGGAGAGACCCAGTACTTC CAWSQNRGETQYF TRBV30 - TRBD1 TRBJ2-5 13
TGTGCCAGCAGCCGGAGCGGGGTCCAAGAGACCCAGTACTTC CASSRSGVQETQYF TRBV4-2 - TRBD2 TRBJ2-5 14
TGTGCCAGCAGTGAATGGGGACTAGCGGGTTCAGATACGCAGTATTTT CASSEWGLAGSDTQYF TRBV2 - TRBD2 TRBJ2-3 16
TGTGCCAGTAGTTCCCGGACTAGCGGGACCTCTGCTGGGGAGCAGTACTTC CASSSRTSGTSAGEQYF TRBV19 - TRBD2 TRBJ2-7 17
TGTGCCAGCAGCTTCCCTCCGGGACACGGGTTTGGGACCCAGTACTTC CASSFPPGHGFGTQYF TRBV7-9 many - TRBJ2-5 16
TGTGCCTGGAGTACCACCGGGATAACGTTTCAGCCCCAGCATTTT CAWSTTGITFQPQHF TRBV30 few - TRBJ1-5 15
TGTGCCAGCAGCTTGGCTGTCGAGAGGAAAGAGACCCAGTACTTC CASSLAVERKETQYF TRBV5-4 - - TRBJ2-5 15
TGTGCCAGCAGTCCCCGGGACTACGAGCAGTACTTC CASSPRDYEQYF TRBV28 once - TRBJ2-7 12
TGTGCCACCAGCAGAGATCGGACAGGCTACGAGCAGTACTTC CATSRDRTGYEQYF TRBV15 - TRBD1 TRBJ2-7 14
TGTGCCAGCAGCACCCGGGACAGGGCCGAGCAGTACTTC CASSTRDRAEQYF TRBV13 - TRBD1 TRBJ2-7 13
TGCGCCAGCAGCCAAGATATAATTACAGGGAGATCAAATGGCTACACCTTC CASSQDIITGRSNGYTF TRBV4-1 - - TRBJ1-2 17
TGTGCCAGCAGCTCGTACAGGGGAGGCACTGAAGCTTTCTTT CASSSYRGGTEAFF TRBV7-9 - TRBD1 TRBJ1-1 14
TGTGCCAGCAGCTCCCAGGGTCTTCGCCTCTATGGCTACACCTTC CASSSQGLRLYGYTF TRBV5-6 - - TRBJ1-2 15
TGTGCCAGCTCACCTAGTGGCGGTGAGCAGTTCTTC CASSPSGGEQFF TRBV18 - - TRBJ2-1 12
TGCGCCAGCAGCCAAGTTAGGGGCCAGACGAACACCGGGGAGCTGTTTTTT CASSQVRGQTNTGELFF TRBV4-3 - - TRBJ2-2 17
TGCAGCGTTGAATACAGCTACGAGCAGTACTTC CSVEYSYEQYF TRBV29-1 - - TRBJ2-7 11
TGTGCCAGCAGTTCGGAGGATGCTCGCTACAATGAGCAGTTCTTC CASSSEDARYNEQFF TRBV6-6 - - TRBJ2-1 15
TGTGCCACCAGCAGAGATAAGGGACAGGGGGCCTACGAGCAGTACTTC CATSRDKGQGAYEQYF TRBV15 - TRBD1 TRBJ2-7 16
TGTGCCAGTAGTACCCTCGACAGGGTCGCTGATACGCAGTATTTT CASSTLDRVADTQYF TRBV19 - TRBD1 TRBJ2-3 15
TGCAGCGTCGCGACAGGGGGCGGCGTGGGTCAGCCCCAGCATTTT CSVATGGGVGQPQHF TRBV29-1 - TRBD1 TRBJ1-5 15
TGTGCCAGCATGGTCCTAGCGGGAGTAGGGAATGAGCAGTTCTTC CASMVLAGVGNEQFF TRBV2 - TRBD2 TRBJ2-1 15
TGTGCCAGTAGTTTACGGACTAGCGGGAGGAGTCTAAATGAGCAGTTCTTC CASSLRTSGRSLNEQFF TRBV19 - TRBD2 TRBJ2-1 17